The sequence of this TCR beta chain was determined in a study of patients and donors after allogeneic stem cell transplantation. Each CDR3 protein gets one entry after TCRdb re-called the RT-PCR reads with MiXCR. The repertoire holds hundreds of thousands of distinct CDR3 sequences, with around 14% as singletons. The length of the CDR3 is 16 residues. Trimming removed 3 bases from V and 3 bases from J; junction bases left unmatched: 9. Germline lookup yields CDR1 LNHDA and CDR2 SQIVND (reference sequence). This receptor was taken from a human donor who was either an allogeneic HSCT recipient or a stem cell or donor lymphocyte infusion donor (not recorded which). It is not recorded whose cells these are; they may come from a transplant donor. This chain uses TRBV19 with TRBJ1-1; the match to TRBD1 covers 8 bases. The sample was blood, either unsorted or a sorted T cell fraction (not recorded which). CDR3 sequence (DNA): TGTGCCAGTAGTATTCGGCAGGGGGCGGTGGACACTGAAGCTTTCTTT. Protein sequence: CASSIRQGAVDTEAFF.